A single T cell receptor beta chain is shown here with its context. The source of the sample is a study of siplizumab effects on memory and regulatory T cells. Profiling relied on immunoSEQ multiplex PCR, and the TCRdb table lists in-frame clones only, not all of them. The table has more than 70,000 clones, just under 95% seen once. Germline CDR1 WSHSY, CDR2 SAAADI. V was pared by 8 bases and J by 0 bases, with 14 bases between. The CDR3 length is 14 residues. The sequence was collected from a human donor in good health. Material: CD8+ T cells sorted from blood. The chain uses TRBV10-2 and TRBJ2-7, with TRBD1 as a possible D gene (6 bases). In nucleotides, the CDR3 is TGCGCCAGCGGCGGACAGTTCTCCTCCTACGAGCAGTACTTC. As protein: CASGGQFSSYEQYF.